Each of the 8 T cell receptor beta chains below was sequenced from the same sample in a study of cytomegalovirus exposure and HLA in healthy donors (dated by TCRdb to 2016 to 2017). Receptors were amplified or captured by the immunoSEQ multiplex PCR assay. For the multiplex PCR, a mixture combining 60 forward primers for TCR Vbeta segments and 13 reverse primers for TCR Jbeta segments was used. TCRdb's version of the immuneACCESS table is confined to in-frame rearrangements and falls short of the full clone set. An unresolved V gene accounts for under half of the shortfall where checked; the remainder is of unknown origin. The sample yields tens of thousands of clones; approximately 83% were counted once. The ten largest make up about 4.3% of the sample. The sequenced material came from PBMCs. Receptors were obtained from a man aged 30-40 years in good health and CMV-seronegative.

The count of this clone is one. The chain joins TRBV7-9 to TRBJ2-3, with 8 bases lining up with TRBD2. Germline V gene sequence: CDR1 SEHNR, CDR2 FQNEAQ (reference sequence). Germline trimming cut 1 base from V and 2 bases from J; bases unmatched to any gene: 5. This CDR3 region has 16 residues. The DNA for the CDR3 is TGTGCCAGCAGCTTAGGTACTAGCGGTTTCACAGATACGCAGTATTTT. Its translation is CASSLGTSGFTDTQYF.

This rearrangement joins TRBV10-3 to TRBJ1-5; 7 nucleotides line up with TRBD1. Germline V gene lookup returns CDR1 ENHRY and CDR2 SYGVKD. Germline trimming cut 7 bases from V and 0 bases from J; bases unmatched to any gene: 12. This CDR3 has 17 amino acids. CDR3 amino acids: CAINEQGQEGSNQPQHF. The CDR3 DNA sequence: TGTGCCATCAATGAACAGGGGCAAGAGGGTAGCAATCAGCCCCAGCATTTT.

The chain uses TRBV7-2 and TRBJ2-7; D possibly corresponds to TRBD1 (6 bases). V lost 5 bases to trimming and J lost 0 bases, with 14 bases between them. This CDR3 region has 15 residues. The germline V gene has CDR1 SGHTA and CDR2 FQGNSA. The CDR3 DNA reads TGTGCCAGCAGCACAAGGGGGATAAGCTCCTACGAGCAGTACTTC. Translating it yields CASSTRGISSYEQYF. Full variable domain (remainder filled in from reference TRBV7-2 and TRBJ2-7): GAGVSQSPSNKVTEKGKDVELRCDPISGHTALYWYRQSLGQGLEFLIYFQGNSAPDKSGLPSDRFSAERTGGSVSTLTIQRTQQEDSAVYLCASSTRGISSYEQYFGPGTRLTVT.

The V and J genes are TRBV2 and TRBJ2-7; TRBD2 aligns across 10 bases. Germline lookup yields CDR1 SNHLY and CDR2 FYNNEI. V lost 4 bases and J lost 4; bases outside the gene matches: 4. The CDR3 totals 14 residues. The CDR3 reads CASSGASGSYEQYF. The CDR3 nucleotides read TGTGCCAGCAGTGGGGCTAGCGGGAGTTACGAGCAGTACTTC.

The chain uses TRBV5-4 and TRBJ1-2; D perhaps matches TRBD1 (5 bases). Per the germline V gene, CDR1 is SGHNT and CDR2 is YYREEE (reference sequence). The CDR3 has 15 residues. The V and J ends lost 4 bases and 4 bases respectively, with 17 bases between them. The CDR3 reads CASSPAIDSIYGYTF. For the CDR3, the DNA is TGTGCCAGCAGCCCCGCGATCGACAGTATCTATGGCTACACCTTC.

The DNA for the CDR3 is TGTGCCAGCAGTGAATATCGGACAGCCTTCGAGCAGTACTTC. Translation gives CASSEYRTAFEQYF. The chain uses TRBV25-1 and TRBJ2-7, with TRBD1 as a possible D gene (6 bases). The germline V gene has CDR1 MGHDK and CDR2 SYGVNS. V gave up 0 bases and J gave up 6 bases, with 12 bases separating them. This CDR3 comprises 14 residues.

The chain recombines TRBV7-2 with TRBJ2-7; 8 bases line up with TRBD2. Germline CDR1 reads SGHTA; CDR2 reads FQGNSA. The trim removed 1 base at V and 7 bases at J, leaving 6 bases unmatched. CDR3 length: 14 amino acids. The CDR3 region has the DNA TGTGCCAGCAGCTTAGTTGCGGGGGGAGGAGAGCAGTACTTC. Translating it yields CASSLVAGGGEQYF.

The J gene is TRBJ1-6, the V gene TRBV5-5; no firm D call. This CDR3 spans 13 amino acids. Germline V gene sequence: CDR1 SGHKS, CDR2 YYEKEE (reference sequence). Trimming left V 0 bases short and J 14 bases short, with 12 bases between. CDR3 sequence: CASSLVESRTLHF. The CDR3 coding sequence is TGTGCCAGCAGCTTGGTCGAGTCGAGGACCCTCCACTTT.